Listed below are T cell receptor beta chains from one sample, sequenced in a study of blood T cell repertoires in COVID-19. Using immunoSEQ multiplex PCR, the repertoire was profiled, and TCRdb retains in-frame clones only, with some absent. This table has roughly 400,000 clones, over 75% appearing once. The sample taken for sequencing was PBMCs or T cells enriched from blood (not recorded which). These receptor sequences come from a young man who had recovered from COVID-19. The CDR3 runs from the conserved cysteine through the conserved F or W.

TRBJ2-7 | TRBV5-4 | CASSLGGQDYEQYF
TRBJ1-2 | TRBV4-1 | CASSRPGQGIRGYTF
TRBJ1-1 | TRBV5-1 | CASTGTGTTEAFF
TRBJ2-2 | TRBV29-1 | CSVEDGGELFF
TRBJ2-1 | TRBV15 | CATSRDRDRTNEQFF
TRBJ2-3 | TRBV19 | CASGWTSGSRSSTDTQYF
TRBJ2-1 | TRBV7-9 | CASSSRRDEQFF
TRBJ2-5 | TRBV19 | CASSEAAGETQYF
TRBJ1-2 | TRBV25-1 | CASSEGLRGYTF
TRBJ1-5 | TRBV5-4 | CASSFTGGRSNQPQHF
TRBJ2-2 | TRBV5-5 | CASSLTTGLTTGELFF
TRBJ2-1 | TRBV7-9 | CASSLGGLSYNEQFF
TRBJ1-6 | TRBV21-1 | CASSKFALNYNSPLHF
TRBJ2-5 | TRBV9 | CASSVAVTQETQYF
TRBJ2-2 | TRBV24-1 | CATSDSTGPNTGELFF
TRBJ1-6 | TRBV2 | CASSVFGGSPLHF
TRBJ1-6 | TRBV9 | CASSASSSPLHF
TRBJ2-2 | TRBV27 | CASKASGGTGELFF
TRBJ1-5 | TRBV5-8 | CASSKRPQGRSQPQHF
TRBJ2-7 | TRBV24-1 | CATSDSGRPGEQYF
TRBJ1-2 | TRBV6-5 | CASSYGGEANYGYTF
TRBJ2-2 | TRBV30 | CAWSIGHGTGELFF
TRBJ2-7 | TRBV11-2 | CASRSTTGSYEQYF
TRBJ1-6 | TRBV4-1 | CASSQERDYSPLHF
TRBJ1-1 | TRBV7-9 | CASSLAETEAFF
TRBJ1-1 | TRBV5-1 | CASSLGQGETEAFF
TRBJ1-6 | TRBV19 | CASSSPGVPLHF
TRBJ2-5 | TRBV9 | CASSAHGLGETQYF
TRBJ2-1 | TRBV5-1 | CASGLAVYNEQFF
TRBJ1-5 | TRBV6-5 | CASSYGGADQPQHF
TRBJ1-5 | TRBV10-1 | CASSDPGAQHF
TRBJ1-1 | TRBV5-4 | CASSPFQGVRTEAFF
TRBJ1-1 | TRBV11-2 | CASSLAGQGAEAFF
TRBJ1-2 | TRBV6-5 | CASSPDRGRFRYTF
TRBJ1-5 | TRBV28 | CASSLATGTNQPQHF
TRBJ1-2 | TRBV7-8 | CASSPGQGNYGYTF
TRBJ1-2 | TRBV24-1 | CATSGADGYTF
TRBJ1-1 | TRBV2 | CASSWGQVVGTEAFF
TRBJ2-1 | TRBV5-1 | CASSLTSQYNEQFF
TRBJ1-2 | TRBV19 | CASSPSGEGYGYTF
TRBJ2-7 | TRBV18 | CASSPMTDSYEQYF
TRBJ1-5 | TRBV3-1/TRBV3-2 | CASSQVSGSNQPQHF
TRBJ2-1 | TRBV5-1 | CASSWGLAGTYNEQFF
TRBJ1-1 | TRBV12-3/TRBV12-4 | CASSLGPGAFF
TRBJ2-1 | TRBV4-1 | CASRAGVLNEQFF
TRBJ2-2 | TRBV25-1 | CASSEEEMYTGELFF
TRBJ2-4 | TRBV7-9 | CASSLGVEGSKNIQYF
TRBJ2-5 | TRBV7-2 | CASSPPRLAGVETQYF
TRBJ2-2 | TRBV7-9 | CASSSPNRTTGELFF
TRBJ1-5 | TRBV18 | CASSREFGNQPQHF
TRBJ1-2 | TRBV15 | CATSRDQGYGYTF
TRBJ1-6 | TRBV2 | CASSEGDRGSNSPLHF
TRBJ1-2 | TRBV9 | CASSESSWAGYTF
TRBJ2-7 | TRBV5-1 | CASSLAGTGYEQYF
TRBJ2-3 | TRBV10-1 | CASSYSGRAADTQYF